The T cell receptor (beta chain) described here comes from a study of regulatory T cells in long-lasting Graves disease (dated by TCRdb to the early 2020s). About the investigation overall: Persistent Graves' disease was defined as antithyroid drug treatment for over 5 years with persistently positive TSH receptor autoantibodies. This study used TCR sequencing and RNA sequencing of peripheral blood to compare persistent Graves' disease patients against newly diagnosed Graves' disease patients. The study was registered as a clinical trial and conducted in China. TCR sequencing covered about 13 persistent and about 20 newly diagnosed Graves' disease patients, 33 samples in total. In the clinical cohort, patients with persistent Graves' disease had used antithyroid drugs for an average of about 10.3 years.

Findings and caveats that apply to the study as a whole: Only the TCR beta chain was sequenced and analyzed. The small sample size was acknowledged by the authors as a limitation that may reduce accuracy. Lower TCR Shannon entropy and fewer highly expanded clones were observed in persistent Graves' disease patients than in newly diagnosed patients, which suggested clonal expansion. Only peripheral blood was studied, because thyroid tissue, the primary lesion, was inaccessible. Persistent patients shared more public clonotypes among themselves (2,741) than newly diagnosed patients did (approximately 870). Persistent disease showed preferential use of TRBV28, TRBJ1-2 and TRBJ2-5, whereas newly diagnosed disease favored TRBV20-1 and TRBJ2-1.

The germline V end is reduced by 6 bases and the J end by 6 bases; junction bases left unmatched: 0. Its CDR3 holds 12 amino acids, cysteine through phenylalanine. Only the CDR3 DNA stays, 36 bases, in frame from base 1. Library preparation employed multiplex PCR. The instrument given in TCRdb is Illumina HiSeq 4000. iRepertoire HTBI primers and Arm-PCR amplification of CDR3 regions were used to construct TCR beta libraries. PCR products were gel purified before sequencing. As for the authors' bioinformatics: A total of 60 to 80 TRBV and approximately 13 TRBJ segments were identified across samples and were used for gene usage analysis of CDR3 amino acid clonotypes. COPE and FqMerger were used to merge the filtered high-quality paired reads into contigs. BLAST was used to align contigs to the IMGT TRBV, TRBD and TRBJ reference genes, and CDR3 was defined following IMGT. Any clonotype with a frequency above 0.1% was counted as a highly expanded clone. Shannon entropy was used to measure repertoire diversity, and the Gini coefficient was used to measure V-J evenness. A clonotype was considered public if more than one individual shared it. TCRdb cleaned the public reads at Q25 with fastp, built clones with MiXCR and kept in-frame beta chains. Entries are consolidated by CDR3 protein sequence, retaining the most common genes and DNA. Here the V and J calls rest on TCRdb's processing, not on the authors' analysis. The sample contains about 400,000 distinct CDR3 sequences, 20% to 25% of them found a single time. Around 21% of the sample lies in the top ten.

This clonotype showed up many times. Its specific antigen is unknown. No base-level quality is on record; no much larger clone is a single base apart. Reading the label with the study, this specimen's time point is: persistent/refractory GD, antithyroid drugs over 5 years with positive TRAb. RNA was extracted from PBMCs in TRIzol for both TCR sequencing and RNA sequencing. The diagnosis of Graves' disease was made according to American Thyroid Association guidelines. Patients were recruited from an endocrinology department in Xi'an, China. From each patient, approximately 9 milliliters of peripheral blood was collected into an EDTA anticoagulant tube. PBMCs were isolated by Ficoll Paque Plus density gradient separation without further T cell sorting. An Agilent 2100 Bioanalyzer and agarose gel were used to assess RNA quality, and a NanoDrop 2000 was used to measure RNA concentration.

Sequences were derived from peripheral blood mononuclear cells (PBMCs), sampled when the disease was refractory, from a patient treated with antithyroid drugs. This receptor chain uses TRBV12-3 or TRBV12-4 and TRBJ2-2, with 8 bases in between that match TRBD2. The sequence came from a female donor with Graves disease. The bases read TGTGCCAGCAGCGGGAGGGCCGGGGAGCTGTTTTTT. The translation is CASSGRAGELFF.